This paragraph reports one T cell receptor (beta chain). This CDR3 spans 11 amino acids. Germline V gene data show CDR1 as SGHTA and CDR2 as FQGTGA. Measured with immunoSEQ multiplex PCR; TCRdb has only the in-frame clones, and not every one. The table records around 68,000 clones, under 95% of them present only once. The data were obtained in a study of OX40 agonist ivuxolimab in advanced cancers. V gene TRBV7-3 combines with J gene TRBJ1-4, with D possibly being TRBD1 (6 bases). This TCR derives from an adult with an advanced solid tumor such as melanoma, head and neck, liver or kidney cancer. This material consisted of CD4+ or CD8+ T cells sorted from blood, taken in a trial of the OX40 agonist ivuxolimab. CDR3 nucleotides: TGTGCGGGGGGCAGGGAAGAAAAACTGTTTTTT. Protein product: CAGGREEKLFF.